Listed here are 29 T cell receptor beta chains from one sample, sequenced in a study of blood T cell repertoires in COVID-19. Only in-frame clones appear in the TCRdb table, and some are missing; sequencing was by immunoSEQ multiplex PCR. Among around 150,000 clones, around 90% were seen once, and the ten largest hold roughly 2.3%. Sequenced input: peripheral blood. The source of these receptors is a young man with acute or convalescent COVID-19.

This clone was observed a few times. This chain links TRBV5-1 with TRBJ2-7; 7 positions agree with TRBD2. The ends lost 2 bases at V and 3 bases at J; junction bases unmatched: 11. Per germline, CDR1 SGHRS and CDR2 YFSETQ. The CDR3 sequence is 16 residues long. The CDR3 DNA follows: TGCGCCAGCAGCTTTGAGGGAATCGGGGGGTACTACGAGCAGTACTTC. This gives the protein CASSFEGIGGYYEQYF.

The chain uses TRBV6-5 and TRBJ1-1, with TRBD1 matching over 10 bases. Losses at the gene ends were 5 bases for V and 10 bases for J; bases not matched to a gene: 4. This CDR3 spans 12 amino acids. Per germline, CDR1 MNHEY and CDR2 SVGAGI. Here the CDR3 reads CASSLDRGRAFF. The CDR3 region has the DNA TGTGCCAGCAGTCTCGACAGGGGGCGAGCTTTCTTT.

The table lists this clone with a few counts. The chain carries TRBV10-3 and TRBJ1-2, with 7 bases matching TRBD1. The V and J ends lost 5 bases and 10 bases, in that order; junction bases with no gene match: 13. This CDR3 region has 14 residues. Germline V CDR1 and CDR2: ENHRY, SYGVKD. CDR3 in DNA: TGTGCCATCAGTACCTCAGTGGGACAGTTCGACTACACCTTC. It encodes CAISTSVGQFDYTF.

The rearrangement uses TRBV6-5 and TRBJ1-1, with 9 bases lining up with TRBD1. CDR3 size: 13 residues. J lost 6 bases, V lost 8 bases, and 7 bases had no gene match. Germline values: CDR1 MNHEY, CDR2 SVGAGI. Here the CDR3 reads CASSRDRDSEAFF. CDR3 sequence (DNA): TGTGCCAGCTCCAGGGACAGGGATTCTGAAGCTTTCTTT.

The V gene is TRBV2, the J gene TRBJ2-2, with 11 bases fitting TRBD1. Per germline, CDR1 SNHLY and CDR2 FYNNEI. This CDR3 contains 15 residues. The trim removed 8 bases at V and 9 bases at J, leaving 11 bases unmatched. The chain's CDR3 is CASGPGTGGGRELFF. Here the CDR3 DNA reads TGTGCCAGCGGTCCCGGGACAGGGGGTGGCAGGGAGCTGTTTTTT.

A single count supports this clone. The gene calls are TRBV7-9 and TRBJ2-3; TRBD2 matches 10 bases. V was clipped by 4 bases and J by 0 bases; unmatched bases: 7. CDR1 and CDR2 (germline): SEHNR, FQNEAQ (reference sequence). The CDR3 sequence is 17 residues long. DNA of the CDR3: TGTGCCAGCAGCTCCGGGACTAGCGCGTATAGCACAGATACGCAGTATTTT. Translated: CASSSGTSAYSTDTQYF.

This chain links TRBV9 with TRBJ2-5; 13 bases line up with TRBD2. V was pared by 4 bases and J by 2 bases, with 2 bases of the junction left unmatched. This CDR3 is built from 15 residues. The germline V gene encodes CDR1 SGDLS and CDR2 YYNGEE. The CDR3 reads CASSSLAGGQETQYF. The CDR3 nucleotides read TGTGCCAGCAGCTCACTAGCGGGGGGGCAAGAGACCCAGTACTTC. Variable domain in full (rest from reference TRBV9 and TRBJ2-5): DSGVTQTPKHLITATGQRVTLRCSPRSGDLSVYWYQQSLDQGLQFLIQYYNGEERAKGNILERFSAQQFPDLHSELNLSSLELGDSALYFCASSSLAGGQETQYFGPGTRLLVL.

This chain links TRBV6-1 with TRBJ1-2, with 10 positions matching TRBD1. The CDR3 totals 17 residues. The germline V gene encodes CDR1 MNHNS and CDR2 SASEGT. Trimming removed 1 base from V and 4 bases from J; junction bases left unmatched: 9. CDR3 DNA sequence: TGTGCCAGCAGTGAAGATCAGGGGACAGGGGTCCCCTATGGCTACACCTTC. Protein product: CASSEDQGTGVPYGYTF.

V is TRBV9 and J is TRBJ2-1, with 9 bases matching TRBD2. Germline values: CDR1 SGDLS, CDR2 YYNGEE. The CDR3 totals 19 residues. The J segment lost 5 bases and the V segment lost 4 bases, leaving 19 bases of the junction unmatched. DNA for the CDR3: TGTGCCAGCAGCCCGAGCGCGGGAGGGCGGTTATTTTTAAACAATGAGCAGTTCTTC. Encoded protein: CASSPSAGGRLFLNNEQFF.

The V and J genes are TRBV6-6 and TRBJ2-1; 10 bases fit TRBD2. The germline gives CDR1 MNHNY, CDR2 SVGAGI (reference sequence). V dropped 2 bases and J dropped 5; count of bases not matched to a gene: 3. CDR3 length: 15 residues. Here the CDR3 reads CASSYVAGGNNEQFF. In DNA form, the CDR3 reads TGTGCCAGCAGTTACGTAGCGGGGGGAAACAATGAGCAGTTCTTC.

The chain combines TRBV6-5 with TRBJ1-1, with D maybe TRBD1 (6 bases). V dropped 7 bases and J dropped 0 bases, with 9 bases sitting between them. Germline CDR1 reads MNHEY; CDR2 reads SVGAGI. CDR3 length: 13 residues. CDR3 DNA: TGTGCCAGCATCGGACAGATGAACACTGAAGCTTTCTTT. It codes for CASIGQMNTEAFF.

V is TRBV7-8 and J is TRBJ1-5; no definite D call. Germline values: CDR1 SGHVS, CDR2 FQNEAQ. The CDR3 length is 15 residues. V was shortened by 6 bases and J by 3 bases, with 15 bases between the two germline ends. CDR3 DNA sequence: TGTGCCAGCAGTACAGCTGAGATCCCCAATCAGCCCCAGCATTTT. Translation gives CASSTAEIPNQPQHF.

The chain employs TRBV28 and TRBJ1-2, with no clear D. Looked up from germline, CDR1 is MDHEN and CDR2 is SYDVKM. CDR3 length equals 15 residues. V lost 5 bases and J 0 bases, leaving 13 bases between the germline ends. The CDR3 sequence is CASSPPGAPNYGYTF. CDR3 bases: TGTGCCAGCAGTCCACCGGGAGCCCCTAACTATGGCTACACCTTC.

This clone was seen ten or more times. The chain is built from TRBV9 and TRBJ2-3; 7 nucleotides line up with TRBD2. From germline, CDR1 is SGDLS and CDR2 YYNGEE. V gave up 0 bases and J gave up 6 bases; unmatched junction bases: 7. The CDR3 covers 15 residues. The CDR3 loop reads CASSVVAGVDDTQYF. The CDR3, as DNA: TGTGCCAGCAGCGTAGTGGCGGGAGTAGACGATACGCAGTATTTT.

The chain uses TRBV6-4 and TRBJ2-2; 11 positions agree with TRBD2. This CDR3 has 16 residues. The germline V gene encodes CDR1 MRHNA and CDR2 SNTAGT. The V gene end was trimmed by 0 bases and the J gene end by 5 bases; junction bases not matched to a gene: 2. CDR3: CASSDSPSGRTGELFF. CDR3 sequence (DNA): TGTGCCAGCAGTGACTCCCCTAGCGGGAGGACCGGGGAGCTGTTTTTT.

This sequence joins TRBV14 and TRBJ2-1; weak D call: TRBD2 (6 bases). V was trimmed by 0 bases and J by 9 bases, leaving 12 bases between them. This CDR3 has 14 amino acids. Germline assignment: CDR1 SGHDN and CDR2 FVKESK. The CDR3 DNA reads TGTGCCAGCAGCCAAGAGCGGGATAGCATTGAGCAGTTCTTC. This sequence encodes CASSQERDSIEQFF. Together with reference TRBV14 and TRBJ2-1, the CDR3 gives the full variable domain: EAGVTQFPSHSVIEKGQTVTLRCDPISGHDNLYWYRRVMGKEIKFLLHFVKESKQDESGMPNNRFLAERTGGTYSTLKVQPAELEDSGVYFCASSQERDSIEQFFGPGTRLTVL.

The chain is built from TRBV6-5 and TRBJ2-1; D remains unclear. Per the germline V gene, CDR1 is MNHEY and CDR2 is SVGAGI. V shed 6 bases and J shed 0 bases, with 6 bases lying between them. The CDR3 sequence is 13 residues long. For the CDR3, the DNA is TGTGCCAGCAGCACGAGCTCCTACAATGAGCAGTTCTTC. Translation: CASSTSSYNEQFF.

The chain carries TRBV6-5 and TRBJ1-4; D remains unclear. Trimming cost V 6 bases and J 0 bases, with 11 bases left between them. Germline loops: CDR1 MNHEY, CDR2 SVGAGI. The CDR3 totals 15 residues. The CDR3 DNA reads as TGTGCCAGCAGCTCCTCCGGGACAACTAATGAAAAACTGTTTTTT. Protein product: CASSSSGTTNEKLFF.

The rearrangement uses TRBV19 and TRBJ2-5; D possibly corresponds to TRBD1 (6 bases). Between the trimmed V and J ends, which lost 4 bases and 2 bases, there was a span of 14 bases. Germline CDR1 and CDR2: LNHDA and SQIVND (reference sequence). The CDR3 consists of 15 residues. Here the CDR3 reads CASSRAGTYQETQYF. The CDR3 DNA reads as TGTGCCAGTAGTAGAGCCGGGACATATCAAGAGACCCAGTACTTC.

V and J are TRBV11-2 and TRBJ2-1; 8 bases fit TRBD2. The CDR3 is 18 amino acids. V lost 4 bases, J lost 0 bases, and 11 bases stayed unmatched. Germline CDR1 is SGHAT and CDR2 is FQNNGV. In nucleotides, the CDR3 is TGTGCCAGCAGCTCATTCGATGTGGCGGGAGGCTCCTACAATGAGCAGTTCTTC. Its translation is CASSSFDVAGGSYNEQFF.

The rearrangement links TRBV9 to TRBJ2-5, with TRBD2 matching 12 bases. The CDR3 is 14 amino acids. The ends lost 4 bases at V and 4 bases at J; junction bases unmatched: 2. Germline V CDR1 and CDR2: SGDLS, YYNGEE. This CDR3 is CASSLGLAGETQYF. The CDR3 nucleotides read TGTGCCAGCAGCTTGGGACTAGCGGGAGAGACCCAGTACTTC.

The chain couples TRBV30 to TRBJ1-2; TRBD1 agrees at 11 bases. V lost 0 bases, J lost 9 bases, and 6 bases stayed unmatched. The CDR3 spans 14 residues. Looked up from germline, CDR1 is GTSNPN and CDR2 is SVGIG (reference sequence). CDR3 amino acids: CAWSVQGTGGRYTF. CDR3 bases: TGTGCCTGGAGTGTACAAGGGACAGGGGGTCGCTACACCTTC.

This sequence joins TRBV6-5 and TRBJ2-7, with 11 bases aligning to TRBD2. Germline V gene lookup returns CDR1 MNHEY and CDR2 SVGAGI. The V segment lost 6 bases and the J segment 4 bases; nucleotides outside the gene matches: 5. This CDR3 contains 14 residues. CDR3: CASRLTSGVYEQYF. The CDR3 coding sequence is TGTGCCAGCAGGCTGACTAGCGGGGTTTACGAGCAGTACTTC.

This chain connects TRBV11-3 to TRBJ2-7, with TRBD1 matching over 7 bases. CDR1 and CDR2 from the germline V gene are SGHNT and YENEEA. The CDR3 runs to 14 residues. Trimming at V came to 4 bases and at J to 7 bases, leaving 10 bases not matched to a gene. CDR3 coding DNA: TGTGCCAGCAGCTCCGCCACAGGGGCCGGGGAGCAGTACTTC. The encoded protein is CASSSATGAGEQYF.

V gene TRBV9 combines with J gene TRBJ2-3; D ambiguous. The CDR3 is 13 residues long. Germline V gene data show CDR1 as SGDLS and CDR2 as YYNGEE. The V and J ends lost 0 bases and 2 bases respectively, with 4 bases between them. The CDR3 protein is CASSVAVTDTQYF. The CDR3 DNA reads as TGTGCCAGCAGCGTAGCAGTCACAGATACGCAGTATTTT.

The chain carries TRBV7-9 and TRBJ2-5; D may be TRBD2 (5 bases). CDR1 and CDR2 from the germline V gene are SEHNR and FQNEAQ (reference sequence). Deletions cut 1 base from V and 2 bases from J, with 5 bases between. The CDR3 totals 13 residues. The CDR3 spells CASSLGGQETQYF. In nucleotides, the CDR3 is TGTGCCAGCAGCTTAGGAGGGCAAGAGACCCAGTACTTC.

J is TRBJ2-7 and V is TRBV27; 8 positions match TRBD2. The V segment lost 5 bases and the J segment 2 bases; nucleotides outside the gene matches: 8. The germline V gene encodes CDR1 MNHEY and CDR2 SMNVEV (reference sequence). This CDR3 spans 15 amino acids. CDR3: CASSLGGVPTYEQYF. The CDR3 DNA reads TGTGCCAGCAGTCTCGGGGGGGTACCAACCTACGAGCAGTACTTC.

The V call is TRBV29-1, the J call TRBJ1-1; maybe TRBD1 (6 bases). CDR3 length: 13 residues. Germline V CDR1 and CDR2: SQVTM, ANQGSEA. V lost 6 bases, J lost 1 base, and 12 bases lay in between. The CDR3 region has the DNA TGCAGCGTAGGACAGATGGGGAACACTGAAGCTTTCTTT. Translating gives CSVGQMGNTEAFF. The whole variable domain, filled in from reference TRBV29-1 and TRBJ1-1, reads SAVISQKPSRDICQRGTSLTIQCQVDSQVTMMFWYRQQPGQSLTLIATANQGSEATYESGFVIDKFPISRPNLTFSTLTVSNMSPEDSSIYLCSVGQMGNTEAFFGQGTRLTVV.

The chain joins TRBV3-1 (or the pseudogene TRBV3-2) to TRBJ1-4; 10 bases are a match to TRBD1. Unmatched junction bases numbered 9, after V lost 3 bases and J lost 5 bases. This CDR3 is 17 amino acids long. Germline V gene lookup returns CDR1 LGHDT and CDR2 YNNKEL (reference sequence). The DNA for the CDR3 is TGTGCCAGCAGCCACAGAACCCCGGGACAGGGGAATGAAAAACTGTTTTTT. Translating it yields CASSHRTPGQGNEKLFF.